This paragraph covers one T cell receptor (beta chain) sequence. The antigen it recognizes is unknown. Base qualities are not recorded, but no much larger clone differs from it by a single base. The sample comes from a study of long-term antiretroviral therapy in people with HIV (dated by TCRdb to the early 2020s). Context from the whole study: The earliest samples were collected approximately a decade before the 2015 WHO recommendation for immediate ART, a period when ART was typically delayed until CD4 counts fell. No cross-contamination during QIAcube processing turned up in test extractions that ran a monoclonal T-cell line alongside 30 to 35 polyclonal samples. A total of roughly 200 cryopreserved PBMC samples came from 25 to 30 adults with confirmed HIV infection and were collected serially over a mean of roughly 6 years (range 1-12). A retrospective serial study tested whether ART initiation and durable HIV suppression were associated with changes in peripheral blood TRB repertoire composition and diversity. Of the roughly 30 participants with HIV, approximately ten were female.

Results the study describes overall, beyond this receptor: ART initiation was associated with a significant increase in TRB diversity, but diversity stayed significantly below transplant donor controls even after long-term ART. Expanded TRB clones identified before ART initiation dominated the repertoire across all time points, though the dominance fluctuated and decreased in many PLHIV after ART. Because pre-ART samples had limited cell numbers, unsorted PBMC were profiled rather than sorted CD4+ and CD8+ T cells. The samples span the years 2004 to 2017, and the ART regimens used may be less effective than current regimens. No data were available on ART adherence, viral resistance or therapy changes, limiting inferences about post-ART repertoire changes. HIV repertoires had narrower CDR3 length ranges than controls, and the network structure suggested an antigen-experienced repertoire that shifted only slightly toward naive after ART. Because PBMC availability was limited, only the TCR beta chain was sequenced, with no alpha chain pairing.

The germline V gene sets CDR1 to KGHSH and CDR2 to LQKENI. V has 4 bases trimmed and J has 8 bases trimmed; junction bases matching no gene number 8. From cysteine to phenylalanine, the CDR3 is 14 amino acids long. Kept here is only the CDR3 DNA, which spans 42 bases and is read in frame from base 1. The immunoSEQ hsTCRB v3.0 assay was used at survey level resolution to sequence the TRB variable region. A depth of roughly 35,000-50,000 T-cell genomes per sample was targeted for TRB sequencing. An Illumina MiSeq with a v3 150-cycle kit was used to sequence the pooled TRB libraries. As for the original processing: Repertoire analysis was performed in R inside a reproducible Nextflow workflow that covered QC, data transformation and analysis. LymphoSeq2, an R package for exploring AIRR-Seq data, was used to implement custom analyses. Several samples that yielded fewer than 5000 total TRB sequences were excluded, so that 200 or so HIV repertoires were analyzed. Of the roughly 180 retained HIV repertoires, under 65 were collected before and around 130 after ART initiation. Repertoires were downsampled to 5000 TRB nucleotide sequences, and summary statistics were averaged over 100 downsampling iterations. Only TRB sequences with CDR3 regions of at least seven amino acids were retained for analysis. Two measures captured diversity: a Shannon entropy-derived clonality score and the Gini coefficient. In the repertoire networks, any two of the top 5000 CDR3 amino acid sequences were linked whenever the two sequences differed by an edit distance of one. For TRB CDR3 amino acid sequences, GLIPH2 was used to predict antigen specificity groups and MHC restriction. To flag known CMV, EBV, HIV or tissue antigen associations, CDR3 amino acid sequences were matched against VDJdb and McPAS-TCR. Pre-ART, post-ART and control groups were compared with Wilcoxon signed-rank tests and Holm-Bonferroni correction. TCRdb provides this immuneACCESS table in a form limited to in-frame rearrangements. Some clones are lacking; in checked studies, under half of them reflect an unresolved V gene, and why the rest are absent is not known. V and J calls and clone size are copied from that table; D and trimming were computed from the DNA. This sample holds almost 30,000 clones; 80% to 90% were observed only once. Jointly, the top ten make up 7.5% to 10% of the sample.

Participants were included only if at least one PBMC sample before ART initiation and at least two post-ART samples were available. All participants with HIV were treated in the United States of America. Cryopreserved samples of about 0.95-11 million PBMC were thawed and washed before DNA extraction. At the time of the earliest PBMC sample for each participant with HIV, ages ranged from roughly 23 to 60 years. Per participant, PBMC samples came from 1-4 timepoints prior to ART initiation and 2-8 timepoints following ART initiation, for a median of 7 samples. For every participant, serial HIV viral load, CD4+ T-cell count, ART history and demographic data were obtained. Using a Qiagen kit on a QIAcube, genomic DNA was extracted from unsorted PBMC, with samples processed in batches of 12.

The specimen comprised unsorted PBMCs, sampled 3.2 years before starting antiretroviral therapy. The rearrangement joined TRBV18 to TRBJ2-1; TRBD2 aligns with 7 central bases. The sequence came from a man over 45 with HIV. In nucleotides, the sequence is TGTGCCAGCTCACAGCTGACTAGCCGGGATGAGCAGTTCTTC. The encoded protein is CASSQLTSRDEQFF.